This T cell receptor (beta chain) originates from a study of CD8 T cells in ankylosing spondylitis. General study findings and limits: Matched synovial fluid from ankylosing spondylitis patients was reported to be enriched for disease-linked clones.

This CDR3 region has 14 residues. From germline, CDR1 is LGHNA and CDR2 YNFKEQ. The junction had 2 bases not matched to a gene; V was cut back by 4 bases and J by 3 bases. In this sample, this clonotype turned up a few times. Its antigen is unknown. TCRdb analysed the 5' RACE reads with MiXCR anew, one entry per CDR3 protein. Among some 350,000 distinct CDR3 sequences listed, approximately 14% were seen once. This clonotype was sampled from a male donor with ankylosing spondylitis or in good health (not recorded which). This rearrangement joins TRBV4-2 to TRBJ2-7, with 11 bases identical to TRBD2. The sequencing input was blood, either unsorted or a sorted T cell fraction (not recorded which). The CDR3 nucleotides read TGTGCCAGCAGCCGAGGACTAGCGGGCTACGAGCAGTACTTC. Translating gives CASSRGLAGYEQYF.